Following are 9 T cell receptor beta chains from one sample sequenced in a study of immune characterization of retroperitoneal liposarcoma. TCRdb itself ran the PCR reads through MiXCR, one entry per CDR3 protein. The table shows some 9,800 distinct CDR3 sequences, with around 30% occurring only once. Sample: tumor tissue. These receptors all come from a female donor with retroperitoneal liposarcoma.

This clonotype was detected many times. V gene TRBV12-3 or TRBV12-4 combines with J gene TRBJ2-7, with TRBD2 as a possible D gene (6 bases). The CDR3 is 15 amino acids. V lost 1 base to trimming and J lost 0 bases, with 10 bases between them. CDR3 nucleotides: TGTGCCAGCAGTTTAGAGGGCGGGAACTCCTACGAGCAGTACTTC. It codes for CASSLEGGNSYEQYF.

CDR3 DNA: TGTGCCAGCAGAGACCTGACCCGGGTGGGGGAGACCCAGTACTTC. Translation: CASRDLTRVGETQYF. The V and J genes are TRBV6-1 and TRBJ2-5; no clear D gene. This CDR3 has 15 residues. With 6 bases removed from V and 5 bases from J, the gap between germline ends came to 19 bases. Germline V gene sequence: CDR1 MNHNS, CDR2 SASEGT.

The CDR3 coding sequence is TGTGCCAGCAGTTACTCGCGGACAGTAAGGGAGCTGTTTTTT. This codes for CASSYSRTVRELFF. The chain joins TRBV6-6 to TRBJ2-2, with TRBD1 as a possible D gene (6 bases). This CDR3 is built from 14 residues. Germline V gives CDR1 MNHNY, CDR2 SVGAGI (reference sequence). Trimming stripped 0 bases from V and 9 bases from J, with 11 bases between.

This clonotype was counted a few times. V usage is TRBV11-3 and J usage is TRBJ2-1, with D possibly TRBD1 on 6 matching bases. Trimming removed 1 base from V and 15 bases from J, with 13 bases in between. Germline V CDR1 and CDR2: SGHNT, YENEEA. The CDR3 loop spans 12 amino acids. The CDR3 spells CASSLVGRGPFF. In DNA, the CDR3 is TGTGCCAGCAGCTTAGTGGGCAGGGGACCGTTCTTC.

The table lists this clonotype with many counts. The chain employs TRBV10-3 and TRBJ2-5; D remains unclear. The end of the DNA is better explained by TRBJ2-7, so the J call may be wrong. Germline-derived CDR1 and CDR2 are ENHRY and SYGVKD. This CDR3 contains 13 residues. The DNA for the CDR3 is TGTGCCATCAGTAATATTGCGATCTACGAGCAGTACTTC. Protein product: CAISNIAIYEQYF.

This clonotype came up a few times. Written as DNA, the CDR3 is TGTGCCAGCAGTTTAAGACTAGGCTACGAGCAGTACTTC. Translating gives CASSLRLGYEQYF. The chain joins TRBV27 to TRBJ2-7, with D perhaps TRBD2 (6 bases). CDR1 is MNHEY, CDR2 SMNVEV, per germline (reference sequence). Trimming took off 2 bases at V and 3 bases at J, with 8 bases between the two ends. The CDR3 length is 13 residues.

The chain is built from TRBV7-2 and TRBJ2-1; D gene unclear. The length of the CDR3 is 12 residues. With 5 bases removed from V and 12 bases from J, the gap between germline ends came to 14 bases. From germline, CDR1 is SGHTA and CDR2 FQGNSA. CDR3 DNA sequence: TGTGCCAGCAGCCCGACTGGGGATACGCAGTTCTTC. Its translation is CASSPTGDTQFF.

In the case of this clonotype: Just one base apart from a much larger clone, this may be a read error. This chain joins TRBV12-3 or TRBV12-4 and TRBJ1-1, with D perhaps matching TRBD1 (5 bases). CDR3 length: 17 residues. This chain's CDR3 is CVSSKYYGRGGSTEAFF. Here the CDR3 DNA reads TGTGTCAGCAGTAAATACTACGGACGGGGCGGTAGCACTGAAGCTTTCTTT.

This clonotype is labeled medium-sized. The J gene is TRBJ2-3, the V gene TRBV7-2, with D possibly matching TRBD2 (5 bases). Germline CDR1 is SGHTA and CDR2 is FQGNSA. The CDR3 has 15 residues. V lost 1 base, J lost 1 base, and 9 bases lay in between. CDR3 nucleotides: TGTGCCAGCAGCTTAGACGGGATGGGCACAGATACGCAGTATTTT. This gives the protein CASSLDGMGTDTQYF.